This T cell receptor beta chain was found in a study of shared clonotypes between healthy human individuals. Whole-study context: Ranging from 18 to 49 in age, donors were two women and a few men. Every donor yielded three CD4 naive, three CD4 memory, two CD8 naive and one CD8 memory plate. Study conclusions and caveats: Generation probability values for non-shared clonotypes were lower than those for clonotypes shared by all four donors.

This CDR3 contains 18 residues. CDR1 and CDR2 from the germline V gene are ENHRY and SYGVKD. J lost 1 base, V lost 5 bases, and 13 bases had no gene match. Original handling: ImmunoSEQ yielded junction-only sequences lacking quality scores, so filtering differed. Profiled with immunoSEQ multiplex PCR; TCRdb holds only in-frame clones, not every one. V, J and clone size reflect that table, while D and trimming were determined from the DNA. Altogether some 790,000 clones are present, over 60% being singletons, with the ten largest covering approximately 2%. Points on this clone: Antigen: not known.

The sequence was obtained from a woman aged 25-40 years in good health. The chain combines TRBV10-3 with TRBJ2-7; 11 bases fit TRBD2. Input material: memory CD4+ T cells sorted from blood. Documented subset: CD45RA-negative fraction. CDR3 DNA: TGTGCCATCAGTATGGCCGGTGCTAGCGGGAGGTCATCCTACGAGCAGTACTTC. It specifies CAISMAGASGRSSYEQYF.